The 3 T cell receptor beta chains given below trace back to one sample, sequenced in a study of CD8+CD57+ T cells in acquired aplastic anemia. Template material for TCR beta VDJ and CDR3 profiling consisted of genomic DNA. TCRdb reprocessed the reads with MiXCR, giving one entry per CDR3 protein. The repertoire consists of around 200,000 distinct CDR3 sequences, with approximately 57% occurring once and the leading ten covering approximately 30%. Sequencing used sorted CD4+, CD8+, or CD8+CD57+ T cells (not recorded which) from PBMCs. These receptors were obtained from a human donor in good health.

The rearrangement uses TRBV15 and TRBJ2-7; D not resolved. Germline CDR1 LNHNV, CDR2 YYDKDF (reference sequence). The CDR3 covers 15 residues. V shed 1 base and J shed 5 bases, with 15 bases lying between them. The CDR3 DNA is TGTGCCACCAGCAGAGTACAGCGAGGAGCCGACGAGCAGTACTTC. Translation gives CATSRVQRGADEQYF.

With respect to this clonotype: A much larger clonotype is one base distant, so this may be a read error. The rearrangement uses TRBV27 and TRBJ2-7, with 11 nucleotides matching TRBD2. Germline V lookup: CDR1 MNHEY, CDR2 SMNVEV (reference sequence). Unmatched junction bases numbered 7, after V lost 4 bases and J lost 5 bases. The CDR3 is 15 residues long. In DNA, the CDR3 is TGTGCCAGCAGTTATGGGGGGACTAGCGGCCACGAGCAGTACTTC. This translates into CASSYGGTSGHEQYF.

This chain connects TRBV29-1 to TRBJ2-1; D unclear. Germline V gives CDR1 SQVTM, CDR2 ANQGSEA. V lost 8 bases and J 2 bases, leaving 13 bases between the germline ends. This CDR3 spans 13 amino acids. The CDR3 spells CSQDGKAYNEQFF. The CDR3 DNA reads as TGCAGCCAAGATGGCAAGGCCTACAATGAGCAGTTCTTC.